A selection of T cell receptor beta chains follows, all from one sample in a study of T cells in Graves' hyperthyroidism and ophthalmopathy. TCRdb itself ran the multiplex PCR reads through MiXCR, one entry per CDR3 protein. Among hundreds of thousands of distinct CDR3 sequences listed, approximately 23% were seen once. Sequencing used blood. Receptors were obtained from a young man with Graves' ophthalmopathy. Each CDR3 is given without its conserved first and last residue.

TRBV2 | ASTGAITYEQY
TRBV6-2/TRBV6-3 | ASSYVDRAPYEQY
TRBV24-1 | ATSRQTDTQY
TRBV5-6 | ASSLRGRTYGYT
TRBV11-1 | ASSLARLSYEQY
TRBV5-4 | ASSPSGRAGHEQF
TRBV7-9 | ASRDQLYEQY
TRBV20-1 | SARVPRWEEGYT
TRBV12-3/TRBV12-4 | ASSLRDSTLGTQY
TRBV5-1 | ASSPTTGTSGANEQF
TRBV5-1 | ASSLRGRYTEAF
TRBV29-1 | SVHRPPDGYT
TRBV6-5 | ASSYLAGAPYAGELF
TRBV28 | ASSSRGVGAGANVLT
TRBV28 | ASSFGGAGQETQY
TRBV11-2 | ASSPSTSYRFSSYEQY
TRBV5-1 | ASSLGDRVGQPQH
TRBV3-1 | ASSQTWRELF
TRBV15 | ATSRDTPNTEAF
TRBV6-1 | ASSVGGGQTEAF
TRBV11-3 | ASSLDRRGNSPLH
TRBV20-1 | SARPTSGRYNEQF
TRBV19 | ASSKDRRTEAF
TRBV18 | ASSRTERNSGNTIY
TRBV3-1 | ASSQDPPAGEQY
TRBV20-1 | SARQGMNTEAF
TRBV18 | ASSTRDRGQDEQF
TRBV11-1 | ASSGGTSGSQDTQY
TRBV11-3 | ASSGSIEWASGNTIY
TRBV7-2 | ASSLEGAKTGELF
TRBV5-1 | ASSLGGLAGGMLDEQY
TRBV12-3/TRBV12-4 | ASSLGQGVNTEAF
TRBV18 | ASSHGGRTDTQY
TRBV11-2 | ASGAGGRGHTDTQY
TRBV25-1 | ASSEESTGKAHTDTQY
TRBV11-2 | ASSLLRYEQY
TRBV2 | ASSEADSYEQY
TRBV5-5 | ASSLPPNYGYT
TRBV6-1 | ASSYTGNEQF
TRBV3-1 | ASSPLGTGKLGETQY